These T cell receptor beta chains were read from a single sample in a study of CD8 T cells in ankylosing spondylitis. TCRdb reanalysed the 5' RACE reads using MiXCR and keeps one entry per CDR3 protein. The sample holds roughly 490,000 distinct CDR3 sequences, about 5% seen once. The material sequenced was blood, either unsorted or a sorted T cell fraction (not recorded which). The receptors derive from a male donor with ankylosing spondylitis. Each CDR3 is given with its conserved first and last residue.

>TRBV29-1
CSVRGLEGPGGYTF
>TRBV20-1
CSVRELYNEQFF
>TRBV7-9
CASSFASNQRANYGYTF
>TRBV4-3
CASSPREGDTQYF
>TRBV6-5
CASSYLGSSSYEQYF
>TRBV5-1
CASSLLAGPTYEQYF
>TRBV20-1
CSASRRDRAYNEQFF
>TRBV27
CASSFRLSPDTQYF
>TRBV18
CASSPPAVSEETQYF
>TRBV5-1
CASSNGDSNQPQHF
>TRBV7-9
CASSQVRGEQYF
>TRBV29-1
CSVVVGGSETQYF
>TRBV7-9
CASSFEYGRTGPDTQYF
>TRBV10-3
CAISSGFPGELFF
>TRBV29-1
CSVEGQSSYEQYF
>TRBV10-3
CAITATSGRDTQYF
>TRBV7-2
CASSFGGTTEAFF
>TRBV4-2
CASSQGLAYTYEQYF
>TRBV5-6
CASSFSTGALTEAFF
>TRBV28
CASSLLFGDPGPIPDTQYF
>TRBV27
CASSLSTGPSYEQYF
>TRBV12-3/TRBV12-4
CASSSRTGNTEAFF
>TRBV25-1
CASSFGNTIYF
>TRBV20-1
CSASQDSSGDTQYF
>TRBV10-3
CATGTELPYGYTF
>TRBV6-1
CASRPPGAHYGYTF
>TRBV27
CASSFGRSDTQYF
>TRBV2
CASLWPGVGGSGELFF
>TRBV7-9
CASSPLGQRTEAFF
>TRBV9
CASGYPGGDGGYTF
>TRBV6-1
CASSAPGLSSYEQYF
>TRBV29-1
CSVDQTTRAEQFF
>TRBV20-1
CSADGGTGYTF
>TRBV7-9
CASSAANEKLFF
>TRBV12-5
CASGLPASGIGHEQFF
>TRBV6-1
CASSVTTDLYNEQFF
>TRBV6-1
CATRTGGRGWEKLFF
>TRBV27
CASRREAGEFF
>TRBV5-6
CASSLDPIGRMNTEAFF
>TRBV9
CASSVEARTGAEQYF
>TRBV20-1
CRVGQNTEAFF
>TRBV7-8
CASSSLGASWMAQYF
>TRBV7-8
CASSPGVDMTTEAFF